This T cell receptor beta chain was recorded in a study of CD4 T cells in relation to SARS-CoV-2 and coronaviruses. Assay: immunoSEQ multiplex PCR; the TCRdb copy retains only in-frame clones and omits some. The sample contains 40,000 or so clones, 70% to 90% of which appear only once. Study results and caveats: SARS-CoV-2-driven expansion was significantly weaker in crossreactive than monoreactive clones.

This clone was seen a single time. Its antigen is undetermined. Germline CDR1 and CDR2: SGHRS and YFSETQ. The CDR3 is 19 residues long. Germline trimming cut 2 bases from V and 0 bases from J; bases unmatched to any gene: 8. The sequencing sample was made of memory CD4+ T cells from PBMCs. The chain uses TRBV5-1 and TRBJ2-6, with 10 bases matching TRBD1. This sequence was found in an adult with COVID-19. This CDR3 reads CASSLLSGTGVSGANVLTF. CDR3 DNA sequence: TGCGCCAGCAGCTTACTATCCGGGACAGGGGTCTCTGGGGCCAACGTCCTGACTTTC.